This T cell receptor beta chain was identified in a study of blood T cell repertoires in COVID-19. On the study more broadly: The origin of the acute and convalescent COVID-19 samples was the United States, Italy and Spain. From T cells, B-cell-depleted T cells, or PBMCs came the material, which was cDNA or gDNA.

How the authors handled the data: Reference gene primer amplification gave estimated nucleated cell counts. Some clones are missing from TCRdb's copy, which holds only in-frame ones; the method was immunoSEQ multiplex PCR. The V and J calls and clone size are taken from that table; D and trimming were inferred from the DNA. The sample shows around 99,000 clones, 88% of them seen only once. This TCR derives from a man between 45 and 60 years old with active or convalescent COVID-19. Sample: peripheral blood.

Here the CDR3 DNA reads TGTGCCAGTAGTATAGTGTACCGGGAGCCCCCCTACGAGCAGTACTTC. Protein product: CASSIVYREPPYEQYF. V usage is TRBV19 and J usage is TRBJ2-7; possible D gene TRBD2, 6 bases. The CDR3 sequence is 16 residues long. V was trimmed by 1 base and J by 2 bases, leaving 15 bases between them. CDR1 and CDR2 (germline): LNHDA, SQIVND (reference sequence). The whole variable domain, filled in from reference TRBV19 and TRBJ2-7, reads DGGITQSPKYLFRKEGQNVTLSCEQNLNHDAMYWYRQDPGQGLRLIYYSQIVNDFQKGDIAEGYSVSREKKESFPLTVTSAQKNPTAFYLCASSIVYREPPYEQYFGPGTRLTVT.